This TCR beta chain originates from a study of blood T cell repertoires in COVID-19 (TCRdb year 2020). Background for the entire study: Samples covering the acute and convalescent phases of COVID-19 were provided by collaborators in the United States, Italy and Spain. Sample metadata almost always included a de-identified subject ID, COVID-19 status, age in years and sex. The samples were drawn from the first 160 participants of the ongoing ImmuneRACE study and from 1,254 subjects provided by 6 global collaborators. Deeply sampled blood TCRbeta repertoires from subjects exposed to, actively infected with, or recovered from COVID-19 were included in the dataset. The material from the prospective study consisted of cDNA or gDNA derived from T cells, B-cell-depleted T cells, or PBMCs. HLA class I and class II types, where available, came from metadata supplied by the sample provider rather than from assay-based typing. The repertoires were made available in a free public database intended to serve as a resource for research on the immune response to SARS-CoV-2. Overall results and qualifications from the work: The amount of clinical and demographic metadata varied by source and participant and was provided uncurated.

This clone was detected once. No antigen is known for it. No per-base quality is available; no much larger clone lies one base away. The immunoSEQ Assay, a bias-controlled multiplex PCR, was used to amplify TCRbeta CDR3 regions from genomic DNA. In the source study's methods: The number of nucleated cells in each sample was estimated from the amplification of reference gene primers within the assay. Sequence reads were collapsed and filtered to measure the absolute abundance of every unique TCRbeta CDR3 rearrangement. Productive Simpson clonality was computed per sample as the square root of Simpson's diversity index over productive rearrangements. Here the immuneACCESS table is served through TCRdb, limited to in-frame sequences with V and J called. Missing clones are a known gap in these copies; in checked studies unresolved V genes cover under half, and the rest lacks a known reason. Clone size and V and J calls were adopted from that table, with D and trimming inferred from the DNA. The table for this sample lists fewer than 180,000 clones; about 86% of them were counted only once. Around 3.5% of the sample comes from the top ten.

The germline V gene gives CDR1 as MNHEY and CDR2 as SVGAGI. The germline ends are 11 bases apart after V is trimmed by 8 bases and J by 3 bases. Its CDR3 holds 13 amino acids, cysteine through phenylalanine. Of all the DNA, just the CDR3 is kept, 39 bases in frame from base 1. Each collaborating institution followed its own protocols to collect whole blood in K2EDTA tubes. Collaborator samples were shipped for TCRbeta analysis as frozen whole blood, isolated PBMCs, or DNA extracted from either sample type. The source is a man between 65 and 85 years old with acute or convalescent COVID-19. The material sequenced was peripheral blood. The chain uses TRBV6-5 and TRBJ1-5; TRBD1 is a weak D gene call, 5 bases matching. The CDR3 protein sequence reads: CASFDSLNQPQHF. The nucleotides are TGTGCCAGCTTCGACAGCCTCAATCAGCCCCAGCATTTT.